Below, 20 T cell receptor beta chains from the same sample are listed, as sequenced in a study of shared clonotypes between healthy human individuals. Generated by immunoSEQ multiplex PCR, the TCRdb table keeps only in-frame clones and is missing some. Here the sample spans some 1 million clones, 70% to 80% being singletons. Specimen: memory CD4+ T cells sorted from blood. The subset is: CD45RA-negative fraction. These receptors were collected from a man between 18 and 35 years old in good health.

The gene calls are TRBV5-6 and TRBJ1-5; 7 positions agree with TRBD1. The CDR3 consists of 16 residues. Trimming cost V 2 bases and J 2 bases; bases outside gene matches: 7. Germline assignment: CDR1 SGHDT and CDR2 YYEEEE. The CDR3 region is CASSLRQGEGNQPQHF. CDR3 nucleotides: TGTGCCAGCAGCTTACGACAGGGCGAAGGCAATCAGCCCCAGCATTTT.

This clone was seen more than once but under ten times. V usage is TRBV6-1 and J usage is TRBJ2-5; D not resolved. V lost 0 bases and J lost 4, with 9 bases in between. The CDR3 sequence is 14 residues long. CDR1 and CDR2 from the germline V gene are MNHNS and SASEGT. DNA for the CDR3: TGTGCCAGCAGTGAAGCGGTACAGCTAGAGACCCAGTACTTC. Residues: CASSEAVQLETQYF.

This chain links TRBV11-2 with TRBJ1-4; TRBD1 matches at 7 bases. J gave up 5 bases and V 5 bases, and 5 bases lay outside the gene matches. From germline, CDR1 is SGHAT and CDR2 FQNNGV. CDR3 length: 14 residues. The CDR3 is CASSPQGRNEKLFF. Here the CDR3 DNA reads TGTGCCAGCAGCCCACAGGGGAGGAATGAAAAACTGTTTTTT.

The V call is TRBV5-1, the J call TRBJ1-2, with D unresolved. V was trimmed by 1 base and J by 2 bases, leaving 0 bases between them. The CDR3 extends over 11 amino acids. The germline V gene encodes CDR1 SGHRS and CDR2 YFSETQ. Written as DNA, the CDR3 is TGCGCCAGCAGCTTGAACTATGGCTACACCTTC. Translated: CASSLNYGYTF.

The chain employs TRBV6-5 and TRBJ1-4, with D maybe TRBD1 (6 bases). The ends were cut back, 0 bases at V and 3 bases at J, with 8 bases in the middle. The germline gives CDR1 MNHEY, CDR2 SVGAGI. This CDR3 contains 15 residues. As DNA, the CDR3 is TGTGCCAGCAGTTACTCAGGGGGAGCTAATGAAAAACTGTTTTTT. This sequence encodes CASSYSGGANEKLFF.

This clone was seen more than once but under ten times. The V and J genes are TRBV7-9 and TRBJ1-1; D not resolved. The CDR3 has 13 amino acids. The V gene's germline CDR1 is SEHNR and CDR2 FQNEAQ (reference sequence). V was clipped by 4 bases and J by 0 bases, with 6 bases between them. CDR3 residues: CASSSIMNTEAFF. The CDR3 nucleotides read TGTGCCAGCAGCTCAATCATGAACACTGAAGCTTTCTTT.

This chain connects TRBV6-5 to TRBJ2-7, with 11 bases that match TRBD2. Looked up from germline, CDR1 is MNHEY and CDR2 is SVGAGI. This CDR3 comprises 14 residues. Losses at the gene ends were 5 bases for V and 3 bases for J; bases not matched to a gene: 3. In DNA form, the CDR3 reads TGTGCCAGCAGTAAGGGACTAGCGGACTACGAGCAGTACTTC. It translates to CASSKGLADYEQYF.

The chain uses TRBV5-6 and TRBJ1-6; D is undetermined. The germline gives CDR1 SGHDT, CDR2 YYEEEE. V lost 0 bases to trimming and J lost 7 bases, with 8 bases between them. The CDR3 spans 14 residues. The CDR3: CASSLVGSNSPLHF. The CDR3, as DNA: TGTGCCAGCAGCTTGGTGGGAAGCAATTCACCCCTCCACTTT.

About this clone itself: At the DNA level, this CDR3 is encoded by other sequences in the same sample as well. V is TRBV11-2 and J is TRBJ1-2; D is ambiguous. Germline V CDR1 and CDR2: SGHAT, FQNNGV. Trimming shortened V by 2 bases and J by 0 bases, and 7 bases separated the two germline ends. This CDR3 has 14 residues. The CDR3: CASSLSRANYGYTF. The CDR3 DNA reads TGTGCCAGCAGCTTAAGCCGCGCTAACTATGGCTACACCTTC. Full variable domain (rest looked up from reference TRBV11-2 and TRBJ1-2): EAGVAQSPRYKIIEKRQSVAFWCNPISGHATLYWYQQILGQGPKLLIQFQNNGVVDDSQLPKDRFSAERLKGVDSTLKIQPAKLEDSAVYLCASSLSRANYGYTFGSGTRLTVV.

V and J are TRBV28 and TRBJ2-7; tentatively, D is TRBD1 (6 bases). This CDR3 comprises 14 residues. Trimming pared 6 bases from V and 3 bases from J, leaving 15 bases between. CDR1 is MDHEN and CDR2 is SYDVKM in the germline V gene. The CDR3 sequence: CASSDRSPFYEQYF. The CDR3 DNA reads TGTGCCAGCAGCGACAGGTCCCCCTTCTACGAGCAGTACTTC.

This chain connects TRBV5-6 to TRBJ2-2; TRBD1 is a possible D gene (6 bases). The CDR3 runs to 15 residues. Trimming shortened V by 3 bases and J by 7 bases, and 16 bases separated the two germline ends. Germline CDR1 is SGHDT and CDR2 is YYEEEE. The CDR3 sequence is CASSSNYRAGGELFF. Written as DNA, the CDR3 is TGTGCCAGCAGCTCGAACTACAGGGCTGGCGGGGAGCTGTTTTTT. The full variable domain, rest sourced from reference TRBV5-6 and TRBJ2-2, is DAGVTQSPTHLIKTRGQQVTLRCSPKSGHDTVSWYQQALGQGPQFIFQYYEEEERQRGNFPDRFSGHQFPNYSSELNVNALLLGDSALYLCASSSNYRAGGELFFGEGSRLTVL.

The CDR3 bases are TGCGCCAGCAGCTTGGACGGAAAAATAGCCAAAAACATTCAGTACTTC. This codes for CASSLDGKIAKNIQYF. J is TRBJ2-4 and V is TRBV5-1, with D hard to call. V shed 0 bases and J shed 0 bases, with 10 bases lying between them. The CDR3 extends over 16 amino acids. CDR1 is SGHRS and CDR2 is YFSETQ in the germline V gene.

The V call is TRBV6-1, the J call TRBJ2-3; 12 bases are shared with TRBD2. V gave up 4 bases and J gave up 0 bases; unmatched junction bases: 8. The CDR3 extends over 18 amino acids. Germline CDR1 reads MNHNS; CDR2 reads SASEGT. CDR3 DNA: TGTGCCAGCAGTGTACTAGCGGGAGGAACCCCTAGCACAGATACGCAGTATTTT. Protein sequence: CASSVLAGGTPSTDTQYF.

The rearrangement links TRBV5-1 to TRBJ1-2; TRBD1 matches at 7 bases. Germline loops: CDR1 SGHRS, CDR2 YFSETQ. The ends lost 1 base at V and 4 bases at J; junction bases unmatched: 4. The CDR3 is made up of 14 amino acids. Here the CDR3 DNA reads TGCGCCAGCAGCTTGCAGGGGGAGGTCTATGGCTACACCTTC. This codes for CASSLQGEVYGYTF.

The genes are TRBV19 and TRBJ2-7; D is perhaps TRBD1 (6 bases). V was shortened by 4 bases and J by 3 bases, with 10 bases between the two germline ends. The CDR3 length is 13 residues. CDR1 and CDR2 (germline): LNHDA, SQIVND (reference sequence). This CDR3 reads CASSRGQNYEQYF. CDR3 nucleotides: TGTGCCAGTAGTAGAGGACAGAACTACGAGCAGTACTTC.

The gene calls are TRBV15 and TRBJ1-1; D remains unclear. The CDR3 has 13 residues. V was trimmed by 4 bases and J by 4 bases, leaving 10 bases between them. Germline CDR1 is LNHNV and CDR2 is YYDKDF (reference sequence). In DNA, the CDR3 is TGTGCCACCAGCATTTTCGGGGTCACTGAAGCTTTCTTT. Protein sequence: CATSIFGVTEAFF.

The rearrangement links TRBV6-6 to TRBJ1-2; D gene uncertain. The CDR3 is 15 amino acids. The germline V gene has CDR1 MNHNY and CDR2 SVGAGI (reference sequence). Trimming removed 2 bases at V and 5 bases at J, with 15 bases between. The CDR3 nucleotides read TGTGCCAGCAGTTACGGACTCACTGCGGAGTATGGCTACACCTTC. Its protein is CASSYGLTAEYGYTF.

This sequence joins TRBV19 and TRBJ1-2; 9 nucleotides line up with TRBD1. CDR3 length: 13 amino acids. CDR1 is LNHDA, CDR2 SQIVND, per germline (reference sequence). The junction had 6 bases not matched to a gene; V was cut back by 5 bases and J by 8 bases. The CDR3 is CASSSQGAGGYTF. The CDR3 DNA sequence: TGTGCCAGTAGTTCACAGGGGGCGGGCGGCTACACCTTC.

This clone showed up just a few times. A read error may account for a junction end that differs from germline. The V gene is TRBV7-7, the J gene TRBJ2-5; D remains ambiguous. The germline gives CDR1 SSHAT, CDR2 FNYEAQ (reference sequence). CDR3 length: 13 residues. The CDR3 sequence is CASSLGPGETQYF. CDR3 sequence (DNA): TGTGCTAGCAGCTTGGGCCCCGGGGAGACCCAGTACTTC.

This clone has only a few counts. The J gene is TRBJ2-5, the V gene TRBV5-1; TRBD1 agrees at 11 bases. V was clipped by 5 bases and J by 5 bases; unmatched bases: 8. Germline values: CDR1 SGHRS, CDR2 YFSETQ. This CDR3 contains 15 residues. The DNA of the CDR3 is TGCGCCAGCAGACGCTGGACAGGGGGCGATGAGACCCAGTACTTC. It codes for CASRRWTGGDETQYF.